This is a list of T cell receptor beta chains from one sample in a study of CD8 T cells in Susac syndrome. TCRdb processed the immunoSEQ multiplex PCR reads anew with MiXCR; each CDR3 protein has one entry. The table has 100,000 to 150,000 distinct CDR3 sequences, about 96% seen once; the top ten hold around 0.12%. The sequenced sample consisted of CD4+ T cells from PBMCs. The receptor set was obtained from a human donor in good health. The CDR3 runs from the conserved cysteine through the conserved F or W. D genes are given only for firm matches. A row's size may be missing; if present it is once, few, many or a size class.

>once|TRBJ2-3|TRBD2|TRBV5-1
TGCGCCAGCAGCTTCCTAGCGGGAGACACAGATACGCAGTATTTT
CASSFLAGDTDTQYF
>.|TRBJ1-1|.|TRBV7-9
TGTGCCAGCAGCGAGACAGGTAGTACTGAAGCTTTCTTT
CASSETGSTEAFF
>.|TRBJ2-5|.|TRBV7-2
TGTGCCAGCCATGGGGAGGTCGGGGAGACCCAGTACTTC
CASHGEVGETQYF
>.|TRBJ1-1|TRBD1|TRBV6-5
TGTGCCAGCAGTTACGGACAGGGGGTAGCCACTGAAGCTTTCTTT
CASSYGQGVATEAFF
>.|TRBJ2-1|TRBD2|TRBV5-1
TGCGCCAGCAGCTTACTAGCGGGAGCCCCGAATGAGCAGTTCTTC
CASSLLAGAPNEQFF
>.|TRBJ2-3|.|TRBV6-1
TGTGCCAGCAGTAGGGACGGCTTTTCTAGCACAGATACGCAGTATTTT
CASSRDGFSSTDTQYF
>.|TRBJ2-2|.|TRBV19
TGTGCCAGTAGTGTTCAACTGGGGCCCGGGGAGCTGTTTTTT
CASSVQLGPGELFF
>.|TRBJ2-4|TRBD2|TRBV7-6
TGTGCCAGGCTCACGGCTAGCGGGAGTGGTGAGAACATTCAGTACTTC
CARLTASGSGENIQYF
>.|TRBJ1-5|.|TRBV19
TGTGCCAGTAGTACGACAAGGAGCAATCAGCCCCAGCATTTT
CASSTTRSNQPQHF
>once|TRBJ2-5|.|TRBV15
TGTGCCACCAGCAGGGCCTCCGGGGCTGTGGAGACCCAGTACTTC
CATSRASGAVETQYF
>.|TRBJ2-5|TRBD1|TRBV28
TGTGCCAGCAGTTTTGCCGGGACAGGGTTGCGGGAGACCCAGTACTTC
CASSFAGTGLRETQYF
>.|TRBJ2-7|.|TRBV18
TGTGCCAGCTCCCCCGGGACCTCCGTCCCCTACGAGCAGTACTTC
CASSPGTSVPYEQYF
>.|TRBJ2-7|TRBD1|TRBV28
TGTGCCAGCAGTTCACCTGGACAGGGAGTCGACGAGCAGTACTTC
CASSSPGQGVDEQYF
>.|TRBJ1-2|.|TRBV29-1
TGCAGCGTTGAAGAAGTCCAGCGCATCTCCTTC
CSVEEVQRISF
>.|TRBJ1-1|.|TRBV3-1
TGTGCCAGCAGCCAAGGGGTCGGTGAAGCTTTCTTT
CASSQGVGEAFF
>.|TRBJ1-1|.|TRBV6-5
TGTGCCAGCAGTTTCCGGACGGGAGAAGCTTTCTTT
CASSFRTGEAFF
>few|TRBJ2-3|.|TRBV11-2
TGTGCCAGCAGCGCAACGACTGGGAGCACAGATACGCAGTATTTT
CASSATTGSTDTQYF
>.|TRBJ2-1|.|TRBV5-4
TGTGCCAGCAGCATGGACTTCTACAATGAGCAGTTCTTC
CASSMDFYNEQFF
>.|TRBJ1-2|.|TRBV14
TGTGCCAGCAGCCCCGGGACTAACTATGGCTACACCTTC
CASSPGTNYGYTF
>.|TRBJ2-2|.|TRBV5-4
TGTGCCAGCAGCCCGGGTGGAGCGGGCGGCACCGGGGAGCTGTTTTTT
CASSPGGAGGTGELFF
>.|TRBJ1-2|TRBD1|TRBV7-2
TGTGCCAGCAGCTTAACGGGGACAGGGGGCGTGTTCTATGGCTACACCTTC
CASSLTGTGGVFYGYTF
>.|TRBJ2-3|TRBD1|TRBV20-1
TGCAGTGCCGGGACAGGTCGATCAGGCAAAGATACGCAGTATTTT
CSAGTGRSGKDTQYF
>once|TRBJ2-3|TRBD1|TRBV19
TGTGCCAGCGCTCGGACAGGCGGGTCCAGCACAGATACGCAGTATTTT
CASARTGGSSTDTQYF
>.|TRBJ2-3|.|TRBV29-1
TGCAGCGTTGAGCGGGAAGAGGGCACAGATACGCAGTATTTT
CSVEREEGTDTQYF
>once|TRBJ2-1|.|TRBV7-2
TGTGCCAGCAGCCCCGTCCGGGGCTCCCTCTACAATGAGCAGTTCTTC
CASSPVRGSLYNEQFF
>.|TRBJ1-1|.|TRBV3-1
TGTGCCAGCAGCCAATTGAGGAACACTGAAGCTTTCTTT
CASSQLRNTEAFF
>.|TRBJ2-7|TRBD2|TRBV12-3/TRBV12-4
TGTGCCAGCAGTTTACTGGGACTAGAGCAGTACTTC
CASSLLGLEQYF
>.|TRBJ2-7|.|TRBV29-1
TGCAGCGTGGGAAGGGGGGGAGCCTACGAGCAGTACTTC
CSVGRGGAYEQYF
>.|TRBJ2-1|.|TRBV6-5
TGTGCCAGCAGCCTCGTATTAGGGAATGAGCAGTTCTTC
CASSLVLGNEQFF
>few|TRBJ2-3|.|TRBV5-6
TGTGCCAGCAGCTTGGACCGGAGCACAGATACGCAGTATTTT
CASSLDRSTDTQYF
>.|TRBJ1-1|.|TRBV20-1
TGCAGTGCCCTTCCCGGCAGTACTCGTGAAGCTTTCTTT
CSALPGSTREAFF
>.|TRBJ2-2|.|TRBV2
TGTGCCAGCAGTGGCGGCGGGATCGGCGGGGAGCTGTTTTTT
CASSGGGIGGELFF
>.|TRBJ2-5|TRBD1|TRBV24-1
TGTGCCACCAGTGATACGGGGACAGGGTGGGAGACCCAGTACTTC
CATSDTGTGWETQYF
>.|TRBJ2-1|TRBD2|TRBV18
TGTGCCAGCTCACCGGCGGGGGGCGTCTACAATGAGCAGTTCTTC
CASSPAGGVYNEQFF
>.|TRBJ1-2|.|TRBV29-1
TGCAGCGTTGGAGGGCAGGCGGGCTACACCTTC
CSVGGQAGYTF
>once|TRBJ2-1|.|TRBV29-1
TGCAGCGTTGAACAGGGTCCCGATGAGCAGTTCTTC
CSVEQGPDEQFF
>.|TRBJ1-5|TRBD1|TRBV7-9
TGTGCCAGCAGCTGGACAGGGACGAATCAGCCCCAGCATTTT
CASSWTGTNQPQHF
>.|TRBJ2-4|.|TRBV2
TGTGCCAGCAGTGACGGTAGTATAGACATTCAGTACTTC
CASSDGSIDIQYF
>.|TRBJ1-1|.|TRBV27
TGTGCCAGCAGCCTAAGGCCGGAACCCCTGTTAGCTTTCTTT
CASSLRPEPLLAFF
>once|TRBJ2-2|.|TRBV12-3/TRBV12-4
TGTGCCAGCACTCCGGACTCCCTGGGAGGGGAGCTGTTTTTT
CASTPDSLGGELFF
>.|TRBJ1-2|.|TRBV12-3/TRBV12-4
TGTGCCAGCAGCCTTGTCAGGGATGGGCAAGGCTACACCTTC
CASSLVRDGQGYTF
>.|TRBJ2-7|TRBD2|TRBV7-2
TGTGCCAGCAGCCTAGCGGGCCTTCCGTCTTACGAGCAGTACTTC
CASSLAGLPSYEQYF
>.|TRBJ2-1|TRBD1|TRBV19
TGTGCCAGTCGGGAGACAGGGGTCGTGGTCAATGAGCAGTTCTTC
CASRETGVVVNEQFF
>.|TRBJ2-6|.|TRBV20-1
TGCAGTGCTAGTGAGACTGGGGCCAACGTCCTGACTTTC
CSASETGANVLTF
>.|TRBJ2-3|TRBD1|TRBV29-1
TGCAGCGTTGAAATTACAGGGGGATCAGATACGCAGTATTTT
CSVEITGGSDTQYF
>.|TRBJ1-2|.|TRBV12-3/TRBV12-4
TGTGCCAGCAGTTTAGAGGGAGTGAGCGGCTACACCTTC
CASSLEGVSGYTF
>.|TRBJ2-2|.|TRBV7-2
TGTGCCAGCAGCTTGAAAGGATCAACCGGGGAGCTGTTTTTT
CASSLKGSTGELFF
>.|TRBJ2-7|.|TRBV7-2
TGTGCCAGCAGCTTAGCGGGCCCGGGGGTCTACGAGCAGTACTTC
CASSLAGPGVYEQYF
>.|TRBJ2-5|.|TRBV19
TGTGCCAGTAGTACAGCACATAAAGAGACCCAGTACTTC
CASSTAHKETQYF
>.|TRBJ2-2|.|TRBV25-1
TGTGCCAGCAGTCAGACCGCGATCTACACCGGGGAGCTGTTTTTT
CASSQTAIYTGELFF
>.|TRBJ2-7|.|TRBV19
TGTGCCAGTAGTTCTTCCGGGAGCCACGAGCAGTACTTC
CASSSSGSHEQYF
>.|TRBJ2-7|.|TRBV6-5
TGTGCCAGCAGTTGGGGCGGACCCTACGAGCAGTACTTC
CASSWGGPYEQYF
>.|TRBJ2-1|.|TRBV29-1
TGCAGCGTTGTACTTGTCGGAGCCGAGAACTACAATGAGCAGTTCTTC
CSVVLVGAENYNEQFF
>.|TRBJ2-2|.|TRBV12-5
TGTGCTAGTGGTCGGAGTGAAGCCGGGGAGCTGTTTTTT
CASGRSEAGELFF
>few|TRBJ2-7|.|TRBV7-9
TGTGCCAGCGGCATGCTGAGATCGACCTCCTACGAGCAGTACTTC
CASGMLRSTSYEQYF